This T cell receptor beta chain was identified during a study of T cell changes during pregnancy in multiple sclerosis. Some clones are missing from TCRdb's copy, which holds only in-frame ones; the method was immunoSEQ multiplex PCR. Among tens of thousands of clones, approximately 87% were seen once, and the ten largest hold under 6%. Trimming took 4 bases from V and 4 from J, leaving 13 bases between them. This CDR3 comprises 14 residues. Germline loops: CDR1 SEHNR, CDR2 FQNEAQ (reference sequence). The sample here was CD8+ T cells from peripheral blood mononuclear cells, taken after pregnancy. The V call is TRBV7-9, the J call TRBJ1-1, with D perhaps matching TRBD1 (5 bases). This TCR was sampled from a female donor with multiple sclerosis, enrolled in a pregnancy study. In DNA form, the CDR3 reads TGTGCCAGCAGCTCGACCTCCGGGGGCACTGAAGCTTTCTTT. Its protein product is CASSSTSGGTEAFF. Looking up the rest from reference TRBV7-9 and TRBJ1-1 gives the full variable domain: DTGVSQNPRHKITKRGQNVTFRCDPISEHNRLYWYRQTLGQGPEFLTYFQNEAQLEKSRLLSDRFSAERPKGSFSTLEIQRTEQGDSAMYLCASSSTSGGTEAFFGQGTRLTVV.